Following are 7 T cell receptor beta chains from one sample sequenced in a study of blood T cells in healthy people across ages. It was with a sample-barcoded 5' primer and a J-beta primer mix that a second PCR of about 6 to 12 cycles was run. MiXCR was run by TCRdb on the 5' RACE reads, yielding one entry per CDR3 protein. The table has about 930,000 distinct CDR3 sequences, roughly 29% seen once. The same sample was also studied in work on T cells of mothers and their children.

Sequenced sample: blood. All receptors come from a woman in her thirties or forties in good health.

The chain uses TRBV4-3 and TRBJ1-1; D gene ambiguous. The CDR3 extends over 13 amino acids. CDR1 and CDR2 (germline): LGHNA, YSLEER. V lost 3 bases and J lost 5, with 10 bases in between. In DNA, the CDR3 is TGCGCCAGCAGCCAGGCAGCTAGTACTGAAGCTTTCTTT. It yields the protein CASSQAASTEAFF.

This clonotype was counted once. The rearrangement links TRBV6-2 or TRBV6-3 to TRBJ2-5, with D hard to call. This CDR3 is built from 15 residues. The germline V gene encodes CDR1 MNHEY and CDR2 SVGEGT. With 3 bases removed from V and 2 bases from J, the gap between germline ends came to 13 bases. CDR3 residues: CASSYHGRKQETQYF. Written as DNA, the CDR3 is TGTGCCAGCAGTTATCATGGACGGAAACAAGAGACCCAGTACTTC.

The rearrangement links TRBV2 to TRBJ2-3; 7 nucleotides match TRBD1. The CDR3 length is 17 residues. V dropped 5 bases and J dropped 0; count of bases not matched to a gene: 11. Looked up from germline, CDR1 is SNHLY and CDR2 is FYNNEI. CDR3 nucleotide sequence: TGTGCCAGCAGTTCGGGACAGACTAACCTTAGCACAGATACGCAGTATTTT. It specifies CASSSGQTNLSTDTQYF.

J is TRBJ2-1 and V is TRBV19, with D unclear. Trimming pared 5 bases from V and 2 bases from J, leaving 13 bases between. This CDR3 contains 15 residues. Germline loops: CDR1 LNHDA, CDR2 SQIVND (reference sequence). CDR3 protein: CASSSGFPPYNEQFF. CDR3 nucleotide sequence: TGTGCCAGTAGTTCCGGTTTTCCCCCCTACAATGAGCAGTTCTTC.

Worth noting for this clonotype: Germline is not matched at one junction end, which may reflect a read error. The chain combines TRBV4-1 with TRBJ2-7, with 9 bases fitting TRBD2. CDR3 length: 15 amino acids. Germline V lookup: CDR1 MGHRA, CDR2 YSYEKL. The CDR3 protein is CTSSQRISGGYEQYF. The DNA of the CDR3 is TGCACCAGCAGCCAAAGGATTAGCGGGGGCTACGAGCAGTACTTC.

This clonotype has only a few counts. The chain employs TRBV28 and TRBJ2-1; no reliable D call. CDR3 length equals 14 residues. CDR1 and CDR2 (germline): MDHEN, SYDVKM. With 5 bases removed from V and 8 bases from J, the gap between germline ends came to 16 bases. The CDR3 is CASSLPWVADEQFF. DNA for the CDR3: TGTGCCAGCAGTCTCCCTTGGGTAGCCGATGAGCAGTTCTTC.

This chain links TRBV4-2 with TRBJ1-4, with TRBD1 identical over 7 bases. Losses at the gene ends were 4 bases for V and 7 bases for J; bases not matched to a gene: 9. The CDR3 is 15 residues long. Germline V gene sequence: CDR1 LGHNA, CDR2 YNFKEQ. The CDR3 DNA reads TGTGCCAGCAGCCCTAGACAGGGAGATCTTGAAAAACTGTTTTTT. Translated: CASSPRQGDLEKLFF.